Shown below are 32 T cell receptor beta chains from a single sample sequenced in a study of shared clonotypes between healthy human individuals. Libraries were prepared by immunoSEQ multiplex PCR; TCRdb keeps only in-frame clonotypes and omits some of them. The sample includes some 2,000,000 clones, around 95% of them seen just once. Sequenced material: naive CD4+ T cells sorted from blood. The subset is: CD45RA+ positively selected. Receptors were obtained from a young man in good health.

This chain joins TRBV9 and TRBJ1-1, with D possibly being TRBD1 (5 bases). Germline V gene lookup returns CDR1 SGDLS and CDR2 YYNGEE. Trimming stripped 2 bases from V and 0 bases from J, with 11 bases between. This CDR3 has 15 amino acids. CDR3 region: CASSVGTSMNTEAFF. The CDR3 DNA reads TGTGCCAGCAGCGTCGGGACTTCCATGAACACTGAAGCTTTCTTT. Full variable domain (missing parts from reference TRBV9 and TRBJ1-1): DSGVTQTPKHLITATGQRVTLRCSPRSGDLSVYWYQQSLDQGLQFLIQYYNGEERAKGNILERFSAQQFPDLHSELNLSSLELGDSALYFCASSVGTSMNTEAFFGQGTRLTVV.

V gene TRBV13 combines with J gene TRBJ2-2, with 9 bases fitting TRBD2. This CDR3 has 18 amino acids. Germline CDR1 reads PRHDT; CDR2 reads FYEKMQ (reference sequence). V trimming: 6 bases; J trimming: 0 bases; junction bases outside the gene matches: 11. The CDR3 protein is CASRPILGLATNTGELFF. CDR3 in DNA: TGTGCCAGCAGACCCATATTAGGACTAGCGACGAACACCGGGGAGCTGTTTTTT.

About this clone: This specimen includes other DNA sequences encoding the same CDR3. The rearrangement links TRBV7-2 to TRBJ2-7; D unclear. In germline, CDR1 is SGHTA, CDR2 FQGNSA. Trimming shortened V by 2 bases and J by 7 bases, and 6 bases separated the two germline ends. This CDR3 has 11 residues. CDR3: CASSLMGEQYF. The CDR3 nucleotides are TGTGCCAGCAGCTTAATGGGAGAGCAGTACTTC.

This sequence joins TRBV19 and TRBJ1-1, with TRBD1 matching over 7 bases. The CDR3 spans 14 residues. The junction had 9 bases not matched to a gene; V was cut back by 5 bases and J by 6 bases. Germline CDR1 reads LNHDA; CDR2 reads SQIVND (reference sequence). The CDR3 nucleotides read TGTGCCAGTAGTTCCGATGACAGGGTTGCTGAAGCTTTCTTT. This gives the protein CASSSDDRVAEAFF.

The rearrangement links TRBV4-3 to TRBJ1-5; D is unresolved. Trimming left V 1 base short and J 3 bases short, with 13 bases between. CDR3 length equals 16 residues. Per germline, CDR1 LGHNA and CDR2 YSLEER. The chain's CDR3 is CASSQGLGKDNQPQHF. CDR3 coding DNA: TGCGCCAGCAGCCAAGGGTTGGGAAAGGACAATCAGCCCCAGCATTTT.

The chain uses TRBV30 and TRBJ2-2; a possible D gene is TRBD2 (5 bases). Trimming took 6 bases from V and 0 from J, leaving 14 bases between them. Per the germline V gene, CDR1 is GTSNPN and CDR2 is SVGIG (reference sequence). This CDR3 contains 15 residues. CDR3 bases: TGTGCCTGCAACGGGAACTCTACGAACACCGGGGAGCTGTTTTTT. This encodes CACNGNSTNTGELFF.

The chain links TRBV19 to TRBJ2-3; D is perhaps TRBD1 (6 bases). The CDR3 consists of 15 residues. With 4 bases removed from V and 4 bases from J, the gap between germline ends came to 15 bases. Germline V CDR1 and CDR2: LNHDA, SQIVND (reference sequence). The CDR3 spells CASSTGDTGPDTQYF. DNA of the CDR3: TGTGCCAGTAGTACTGGAGACACAGGGCCAGATACGCAGTATTTT.

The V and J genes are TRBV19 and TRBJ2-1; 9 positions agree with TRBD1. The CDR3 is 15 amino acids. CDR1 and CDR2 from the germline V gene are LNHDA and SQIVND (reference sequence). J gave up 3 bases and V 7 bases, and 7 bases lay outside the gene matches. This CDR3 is CASTGDRDLYNEQFF. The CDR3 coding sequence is TGTGCCAGTACCGGGGACAGGGACCTCTACAATGAGCAGTTCTTC.

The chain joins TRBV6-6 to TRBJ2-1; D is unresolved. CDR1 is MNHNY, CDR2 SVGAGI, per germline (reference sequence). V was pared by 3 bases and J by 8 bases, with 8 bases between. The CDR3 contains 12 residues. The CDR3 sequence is CASSYLVDEQFF. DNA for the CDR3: TGTGCCAGCAGTTATCTGGTTGATGAGCAGTTCTTC.

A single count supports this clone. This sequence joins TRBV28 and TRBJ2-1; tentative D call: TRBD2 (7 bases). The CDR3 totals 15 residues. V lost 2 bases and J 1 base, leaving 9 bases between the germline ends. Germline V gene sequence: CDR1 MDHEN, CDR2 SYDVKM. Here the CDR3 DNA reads TGTGCCAGCAGTTTAAGGGGGGGATCCTACAATGAGCAGTTCTTC. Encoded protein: CASSLRGGSYNEQFF.

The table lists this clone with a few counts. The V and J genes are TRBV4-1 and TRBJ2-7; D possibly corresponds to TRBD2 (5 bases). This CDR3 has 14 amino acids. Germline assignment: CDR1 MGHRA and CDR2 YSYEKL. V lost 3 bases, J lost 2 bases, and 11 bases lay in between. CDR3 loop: CASSQPGGAYEQYF. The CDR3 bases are TGCGCCAGCAGCCAGCCAGGAGGAGCCTACGAGCAGTACTTC.

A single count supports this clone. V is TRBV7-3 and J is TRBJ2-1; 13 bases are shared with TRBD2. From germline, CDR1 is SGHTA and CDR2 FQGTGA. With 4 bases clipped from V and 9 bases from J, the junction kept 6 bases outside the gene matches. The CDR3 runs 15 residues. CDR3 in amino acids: CASSSLAGGPSEQFF. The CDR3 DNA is TGTGCCAGCAGCTCACTAGCGGGGGGGCCTAGTGAGCAGTTCTTC. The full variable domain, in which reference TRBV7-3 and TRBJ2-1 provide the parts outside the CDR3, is GAGVSQTPSNKVTEKGKYVELRCDPISGHTALYWYRQSLGQGPEFLIYFQGTGAADDSGLPNDRFFAVRPEGSVSTLKIQRTERGDSAVYLCASSSLAGGPSEQFFGPGTRLTVL.

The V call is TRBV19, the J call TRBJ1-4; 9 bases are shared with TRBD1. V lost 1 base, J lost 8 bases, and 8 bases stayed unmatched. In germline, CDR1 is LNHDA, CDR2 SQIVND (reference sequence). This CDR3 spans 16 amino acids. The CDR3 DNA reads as TGTGCCAGTAGTATAGGAGCGGGGACAGGGTACGAAAAACTGTTTTTT. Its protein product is CASSIGAGTGYEKLFF.

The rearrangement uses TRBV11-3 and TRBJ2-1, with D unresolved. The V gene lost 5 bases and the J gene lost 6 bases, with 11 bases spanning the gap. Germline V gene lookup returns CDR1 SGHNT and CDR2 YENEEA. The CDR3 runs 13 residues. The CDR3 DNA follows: TGTGCCAGCAGCACACCGGGCGGCAATGAGCAGTTCTTC. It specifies CASSTPGGNEQFF.

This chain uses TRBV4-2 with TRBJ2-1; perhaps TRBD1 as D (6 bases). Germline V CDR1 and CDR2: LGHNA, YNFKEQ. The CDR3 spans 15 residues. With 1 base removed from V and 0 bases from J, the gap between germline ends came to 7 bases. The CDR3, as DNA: TGTGCCAGCAGCCAAGCAGGGGACTCCTACAATGAGCAGTTCTTC. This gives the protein CASSQAGDSYNEQFF.

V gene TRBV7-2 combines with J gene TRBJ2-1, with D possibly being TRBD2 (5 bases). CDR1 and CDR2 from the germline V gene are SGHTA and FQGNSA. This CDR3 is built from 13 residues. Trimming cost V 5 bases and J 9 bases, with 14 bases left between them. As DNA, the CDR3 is TGTGCCAGCAGCGCACCGGGTGGAGGTGAGCAGTTCTTC. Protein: CASSAPGGGEQFF.

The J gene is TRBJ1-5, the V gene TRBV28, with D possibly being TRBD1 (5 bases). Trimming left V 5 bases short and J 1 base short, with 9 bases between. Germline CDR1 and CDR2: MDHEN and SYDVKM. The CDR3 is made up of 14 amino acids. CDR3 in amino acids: CASSPGTSNQPQHF. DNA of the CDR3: TGTGCCAGCAGTCCTGGGACGAGCAATCAGCCCCAGCATTTT.

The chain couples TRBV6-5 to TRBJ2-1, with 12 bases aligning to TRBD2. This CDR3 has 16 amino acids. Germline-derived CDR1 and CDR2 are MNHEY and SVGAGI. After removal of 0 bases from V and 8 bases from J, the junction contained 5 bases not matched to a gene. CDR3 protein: CASSYSASGRAHEQFF. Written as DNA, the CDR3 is TGTGCCAGCAGTTACTCAGCTAGCGGGAGGGCCCATGAGCAGTTCTTC.

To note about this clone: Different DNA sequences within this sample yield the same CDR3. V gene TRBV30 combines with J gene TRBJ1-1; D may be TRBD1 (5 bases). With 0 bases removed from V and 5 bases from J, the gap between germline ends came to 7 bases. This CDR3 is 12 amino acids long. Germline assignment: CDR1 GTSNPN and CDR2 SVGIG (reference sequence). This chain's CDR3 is CAWSVRGTEAFF. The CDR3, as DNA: TGTGCCTGGAGTGTAAGGGGTACTGAAGCTTTCTTT.

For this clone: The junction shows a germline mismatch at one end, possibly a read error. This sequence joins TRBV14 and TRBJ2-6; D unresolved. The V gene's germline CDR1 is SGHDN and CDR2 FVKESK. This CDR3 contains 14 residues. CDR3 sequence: CASSQVSVANVLTF. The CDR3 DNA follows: TGTGCCAGCAGCCAAGTCTCTGTGGCCAACGTCCTGACTTTC.

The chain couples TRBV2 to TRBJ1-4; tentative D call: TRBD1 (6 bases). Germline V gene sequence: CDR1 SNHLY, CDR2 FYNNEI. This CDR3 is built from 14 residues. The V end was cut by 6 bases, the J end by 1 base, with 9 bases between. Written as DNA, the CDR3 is TGTGCCAGCAGGCAGGGGAGAACTAATGAAAAACTGTTTTTT. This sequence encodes CASRQGRTNEKLFF.

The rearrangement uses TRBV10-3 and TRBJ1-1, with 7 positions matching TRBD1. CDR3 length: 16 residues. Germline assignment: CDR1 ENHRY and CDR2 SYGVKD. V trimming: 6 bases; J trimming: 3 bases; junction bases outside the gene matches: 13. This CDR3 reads CAIRTGITLWDTEAFF. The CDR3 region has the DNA TGTGCCATCAGGACAGGGATTACTCTCTGGGACACTGAAGCTTTCTTT.

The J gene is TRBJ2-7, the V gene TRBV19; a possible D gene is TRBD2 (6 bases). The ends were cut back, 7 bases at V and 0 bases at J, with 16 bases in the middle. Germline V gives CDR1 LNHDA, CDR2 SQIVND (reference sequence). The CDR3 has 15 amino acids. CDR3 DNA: TGTGCCAGTAATAATCGACACGGGAGCTCCTACGAGCAGTACTTC. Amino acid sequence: CASNNRHGSSYEQYF.

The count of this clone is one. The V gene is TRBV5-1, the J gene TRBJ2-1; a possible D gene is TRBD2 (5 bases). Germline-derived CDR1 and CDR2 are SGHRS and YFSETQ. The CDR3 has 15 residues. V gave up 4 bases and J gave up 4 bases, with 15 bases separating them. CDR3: CASSVDYNIYNEQFF. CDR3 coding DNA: TGCGCCAGCAGCGTAGACTACAATATTTACAATGAGCAGTTCTTC.

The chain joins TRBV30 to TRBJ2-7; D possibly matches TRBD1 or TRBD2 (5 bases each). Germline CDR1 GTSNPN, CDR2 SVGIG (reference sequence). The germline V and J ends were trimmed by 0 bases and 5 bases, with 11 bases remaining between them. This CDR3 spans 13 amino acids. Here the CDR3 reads CAWSVIQGHEQYF. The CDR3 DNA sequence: TGTGCCTGGAGTGTAATCCAGGGACACGAGCAGTACTTC.

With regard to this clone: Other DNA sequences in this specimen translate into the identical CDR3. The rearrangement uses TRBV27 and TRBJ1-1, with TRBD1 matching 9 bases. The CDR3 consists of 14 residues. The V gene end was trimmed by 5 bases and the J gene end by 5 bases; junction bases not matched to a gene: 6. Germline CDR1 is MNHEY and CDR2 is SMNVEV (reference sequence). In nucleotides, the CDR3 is TGTGCCAGCAGTAGGGACAGGGAGGGGACTGAAGCTTTCTTT. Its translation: CASSRDREGTEAFF.

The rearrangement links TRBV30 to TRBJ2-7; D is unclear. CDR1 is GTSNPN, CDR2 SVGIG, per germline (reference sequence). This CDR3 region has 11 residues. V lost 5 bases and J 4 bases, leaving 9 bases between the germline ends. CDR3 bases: TGTGCCTGGGGGGATGGGTACGAGCAGTACTTC. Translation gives CAWGDGYEQYF.

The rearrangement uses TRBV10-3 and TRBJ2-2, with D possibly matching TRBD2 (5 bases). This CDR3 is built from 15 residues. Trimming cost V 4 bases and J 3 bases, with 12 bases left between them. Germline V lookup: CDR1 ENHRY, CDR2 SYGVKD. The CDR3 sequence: CAISGVGEDTGELFF. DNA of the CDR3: TGTGCCATCAGTGGGGTGGGAGAAGACACCGGGGAGCTGTTTTTT.

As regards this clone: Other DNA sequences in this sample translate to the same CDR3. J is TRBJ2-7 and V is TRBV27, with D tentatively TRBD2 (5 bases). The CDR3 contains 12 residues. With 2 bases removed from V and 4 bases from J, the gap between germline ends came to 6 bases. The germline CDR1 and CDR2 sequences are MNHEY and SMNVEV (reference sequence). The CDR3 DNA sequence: TGTGCCAGCAGTTTAGAGGGTTACGAGCAGTACTTC. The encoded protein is CASSLEGYEQYF.

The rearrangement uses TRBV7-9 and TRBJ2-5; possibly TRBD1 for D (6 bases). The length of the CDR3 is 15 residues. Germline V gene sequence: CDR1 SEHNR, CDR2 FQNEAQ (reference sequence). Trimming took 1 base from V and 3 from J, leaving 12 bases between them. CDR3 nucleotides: TGTGCCAGCAGCTTAGGAGGGGCAGGGGAAGAGACCCAGTACTTC. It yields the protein CASSLGGAGEETQYF. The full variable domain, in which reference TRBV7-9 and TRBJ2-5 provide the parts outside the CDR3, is DTGVSQNPRHKITKRGQNVTFRCDPISEHNRLYWYRQTLGQGPEFLTYFQNEAQLEKSRLLSDRFSAERPKGSFSTLEIQRTEQGDSAMYLCASSLGGAGEETQYFGPGTRLLVL.

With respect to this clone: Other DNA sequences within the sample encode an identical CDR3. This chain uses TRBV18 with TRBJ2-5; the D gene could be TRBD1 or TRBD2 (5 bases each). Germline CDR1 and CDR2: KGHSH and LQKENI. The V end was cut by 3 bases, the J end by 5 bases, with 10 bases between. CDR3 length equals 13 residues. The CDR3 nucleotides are TGTGCCAGCTCACCTTTCGAGGGGGAGACCCAGTACTTC. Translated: CASSPFEGETQYF. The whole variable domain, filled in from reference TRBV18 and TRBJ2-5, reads NAGVMQNPRHLVRRRGQEARLRCSPMKGHSHVYWYRQLPEEGLKFMVYLQKENIIDESGMPKERFSAEFPKEGPSILRIQQVVRGDSAAYFCASSPFEGETQYFGPGTRLLVL.

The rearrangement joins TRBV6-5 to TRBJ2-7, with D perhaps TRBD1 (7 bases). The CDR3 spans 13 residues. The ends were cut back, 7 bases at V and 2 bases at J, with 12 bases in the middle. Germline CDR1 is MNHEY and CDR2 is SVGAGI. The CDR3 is CASTRGAPYEQYF. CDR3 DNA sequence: TGTGCCAGCACCAGGGGGGCTCCCTACGAGCAGTACTTC.